These 2 T cell receptor beta chains were all obtained from the same sample, sequenced in a study of response to subunit inactivated influenza vaccine. One entry per CDR3 protein results from TCRdb running MiXCR on the RT-PCR reads. The profile shows roughly 710,000 distinct CDR3 sequences, 12% to 15% of them singletons. This specimen was PBMCs from blood, taken around 15 days before vaccination. These receptor sequences come from a man in his fifties who received an inactivated influenza vaccine.

Many counts were recorded for this clonotype. V is TRBV4-3 and J is TRBJ2-5; weak D call: TRBD1 (7 bases). V lost 0 bases and J lost 12, with 23 bases in between. Germline V gene data show CDR1 as LGHNA and CDR2 as YSLEER. The CDR3 totals 16 residues. In DNA, the CDR3 is TGCGCCAGCAGCCAAGATGGGAGGCAGGGGGACTGGCCTGAGTACTTC. It yields the protein CASSQDGRQGDWPEYF.

Only a few counts were recorded for this clonotype. V is TRBV7-2 and J is TRBJ2-1; D possibly corresponds to TRBD1 (5 bases). From germline, CDR1 is SGHTA and CDR2 FQGNSA. The length of the CDR3 is 15 residues. V was shortened by 4 bases and J by 6 bases, with 16 bases between the two germline ends. As DNA, the CDR3 is TGTGCCAGCAGCTCCTGGGATAGGGGCACCAATGAGCAGTTCTTC. It encodes CASSSWDRGTNEQFF.